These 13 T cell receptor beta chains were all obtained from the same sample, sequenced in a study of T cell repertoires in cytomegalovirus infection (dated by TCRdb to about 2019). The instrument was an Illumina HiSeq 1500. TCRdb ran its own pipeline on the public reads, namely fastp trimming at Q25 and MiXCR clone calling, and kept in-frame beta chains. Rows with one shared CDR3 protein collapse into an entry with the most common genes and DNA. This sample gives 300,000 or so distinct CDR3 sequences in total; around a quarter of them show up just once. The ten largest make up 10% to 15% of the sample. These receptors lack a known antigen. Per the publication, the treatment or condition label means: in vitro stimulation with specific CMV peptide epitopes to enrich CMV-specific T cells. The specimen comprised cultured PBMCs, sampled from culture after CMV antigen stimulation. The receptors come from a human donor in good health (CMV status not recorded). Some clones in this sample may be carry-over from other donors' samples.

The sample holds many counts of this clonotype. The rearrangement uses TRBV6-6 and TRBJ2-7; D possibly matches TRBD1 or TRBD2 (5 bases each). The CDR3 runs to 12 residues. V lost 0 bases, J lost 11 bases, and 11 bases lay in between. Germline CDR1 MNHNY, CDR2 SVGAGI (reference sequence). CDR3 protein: CASSYSALGEYF. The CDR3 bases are TGTGCCAGCAGTTACTCAGCGCTGGGGGAGTACTTC.

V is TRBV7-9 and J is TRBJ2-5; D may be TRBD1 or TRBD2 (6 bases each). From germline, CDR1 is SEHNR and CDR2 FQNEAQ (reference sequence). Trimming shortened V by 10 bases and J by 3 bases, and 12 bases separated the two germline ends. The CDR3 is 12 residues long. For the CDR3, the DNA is TGTGCCACGTGGAGGGGGAAAGAGACCCAGTACTTC. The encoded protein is CATWRGKETQYF.

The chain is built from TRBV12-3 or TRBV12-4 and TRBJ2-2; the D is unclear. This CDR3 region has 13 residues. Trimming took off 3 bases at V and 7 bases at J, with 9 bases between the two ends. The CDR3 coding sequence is TGTGCCAGCAGTTTGGGCCGTGGCGGGGAGCTGTTTTTT. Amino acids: CASSLGRGGELFF.

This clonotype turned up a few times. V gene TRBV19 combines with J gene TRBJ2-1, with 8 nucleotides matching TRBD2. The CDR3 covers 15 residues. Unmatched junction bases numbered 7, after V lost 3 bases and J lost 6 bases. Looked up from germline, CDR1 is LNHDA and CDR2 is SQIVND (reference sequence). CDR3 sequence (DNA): TGTGCCAGTAGTATGGCCGGGACTAGGGGCAATGAGCAGTTCTTC. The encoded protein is CASSMAGTRGNEQFF.

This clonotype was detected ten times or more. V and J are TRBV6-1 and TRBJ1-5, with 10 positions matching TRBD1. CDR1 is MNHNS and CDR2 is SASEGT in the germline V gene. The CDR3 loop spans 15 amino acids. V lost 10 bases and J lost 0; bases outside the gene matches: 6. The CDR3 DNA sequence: TGTGCCACGGCCCGGGACAGGGGTAGCAATCAGCCCCAGCATTTT. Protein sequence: CATARDRGSNQPQHF.

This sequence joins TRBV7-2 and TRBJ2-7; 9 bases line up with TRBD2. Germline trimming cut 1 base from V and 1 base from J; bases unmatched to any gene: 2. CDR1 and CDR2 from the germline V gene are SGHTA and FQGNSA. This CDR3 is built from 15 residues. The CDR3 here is CASSLGLAASYEQYV. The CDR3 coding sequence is TGTGCCAGCAGCTTAGGACTAGCGGCGTCCTACGAGCAGTACGTC.

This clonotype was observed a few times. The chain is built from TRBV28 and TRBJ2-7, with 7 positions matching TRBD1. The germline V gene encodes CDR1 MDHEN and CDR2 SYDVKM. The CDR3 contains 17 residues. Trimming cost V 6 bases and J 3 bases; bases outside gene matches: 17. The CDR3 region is CASSPTGFSLSNYEQYF. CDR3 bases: TGTGCCAGCAGCCCGACAGGGTTCAGCCTCTCTAACTACGAGCAGTACTTC.

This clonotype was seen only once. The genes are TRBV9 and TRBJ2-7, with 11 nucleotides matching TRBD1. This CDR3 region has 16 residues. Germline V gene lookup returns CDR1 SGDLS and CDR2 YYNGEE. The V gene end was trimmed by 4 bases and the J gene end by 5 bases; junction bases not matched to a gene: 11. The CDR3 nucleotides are TGTGCCAGCAGCCCCTCCCCCGGGACAGGGGGTAACGAGCAGTACTTC. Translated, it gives CASSPSPGTGGNEQYF. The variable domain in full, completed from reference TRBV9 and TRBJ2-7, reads DSGVTQTPKHLITATGQRVTLRCSPRSGDLSVYWYQQSLDQGLQFLIQYYNGEERAKGNILERFSAQQFPDLHSELNLSSLELGDSALYFCASSPSPGTGGNEQYFGPGTRLTVT.

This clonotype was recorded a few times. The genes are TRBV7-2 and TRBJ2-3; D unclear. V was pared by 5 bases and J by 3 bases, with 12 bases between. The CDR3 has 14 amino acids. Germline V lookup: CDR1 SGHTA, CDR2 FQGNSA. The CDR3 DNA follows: TGTGCCAGCAGCCCGGCCAGGAGAACAGATACGCAGTATTTT. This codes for CASSPARRTDTQYF.

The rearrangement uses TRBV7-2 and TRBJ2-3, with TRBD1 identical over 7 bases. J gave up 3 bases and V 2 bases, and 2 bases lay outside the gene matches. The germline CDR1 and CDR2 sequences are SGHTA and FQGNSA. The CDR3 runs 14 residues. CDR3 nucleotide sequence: TGTGCCAGCAGCTTAATGGGACAGACAGATACGCAGTATTTT. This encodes CASSLMGQTDTQYF.

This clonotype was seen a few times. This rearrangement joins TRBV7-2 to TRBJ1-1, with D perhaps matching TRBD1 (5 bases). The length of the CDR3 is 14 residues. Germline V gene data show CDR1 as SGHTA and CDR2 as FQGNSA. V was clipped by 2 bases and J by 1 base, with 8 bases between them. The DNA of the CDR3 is TGTGCCAGCAGCTTACGAGGGGCGAACACTGAAGCTTTCTTT. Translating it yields CASSLRGANTEAFF.

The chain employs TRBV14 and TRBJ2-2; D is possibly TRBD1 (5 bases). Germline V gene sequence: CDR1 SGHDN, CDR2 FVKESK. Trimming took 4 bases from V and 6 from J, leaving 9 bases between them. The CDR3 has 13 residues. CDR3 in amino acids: CASSRQRPGELFF. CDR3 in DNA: TGTGCCAGCAGCCGACAGCGACCCGGGGAGCTGTTTTTT.

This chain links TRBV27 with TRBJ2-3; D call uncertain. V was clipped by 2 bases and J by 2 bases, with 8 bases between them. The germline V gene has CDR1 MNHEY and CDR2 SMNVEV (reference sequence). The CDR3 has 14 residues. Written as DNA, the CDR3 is TGTGCCAGCAGTTTAGCAGCGAACACAGATACGCAGTATTTT. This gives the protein CASSLAANTDTQYF.